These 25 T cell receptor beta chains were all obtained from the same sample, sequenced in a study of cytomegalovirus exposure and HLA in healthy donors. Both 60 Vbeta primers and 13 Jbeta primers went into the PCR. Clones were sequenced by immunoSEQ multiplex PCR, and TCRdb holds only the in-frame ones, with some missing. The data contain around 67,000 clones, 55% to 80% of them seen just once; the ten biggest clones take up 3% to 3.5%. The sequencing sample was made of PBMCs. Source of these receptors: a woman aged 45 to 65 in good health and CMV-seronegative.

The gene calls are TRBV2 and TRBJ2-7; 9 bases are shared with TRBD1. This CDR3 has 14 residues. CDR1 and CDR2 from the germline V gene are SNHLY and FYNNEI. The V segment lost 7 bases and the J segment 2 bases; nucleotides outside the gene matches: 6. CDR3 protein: CASNKGTGTYEQYF. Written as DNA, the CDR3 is TGTGCCAGCAACAAAGGGACAGGGACCTACGAGCAGTACTTC.

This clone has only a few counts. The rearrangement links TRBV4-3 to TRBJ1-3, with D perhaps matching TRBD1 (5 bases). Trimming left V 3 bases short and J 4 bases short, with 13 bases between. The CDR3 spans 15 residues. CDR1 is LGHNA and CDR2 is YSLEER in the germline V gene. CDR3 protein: CASSQGQQDGNTIYF. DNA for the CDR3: TGCGCCAGCAGCCAGGGGCAGCAGGACGGAAACACCATATATTTT.

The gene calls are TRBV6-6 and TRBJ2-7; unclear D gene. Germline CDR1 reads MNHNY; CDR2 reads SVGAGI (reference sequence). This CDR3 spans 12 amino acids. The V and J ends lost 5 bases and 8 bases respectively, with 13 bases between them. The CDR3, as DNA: TGTGCCAGCAGTCCACAGTTCAGGAAGCAGTACTTC. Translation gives CASSPQFRKQYF.

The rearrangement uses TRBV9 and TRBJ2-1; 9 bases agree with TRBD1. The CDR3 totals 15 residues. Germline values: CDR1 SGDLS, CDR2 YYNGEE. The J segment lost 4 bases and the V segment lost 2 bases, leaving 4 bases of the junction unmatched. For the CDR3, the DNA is TGTGCCAGCAGCGTCGACGGACAGGGGTACAATGAGCAGTTCTTC. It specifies CASSVDGQGYNEQFF.

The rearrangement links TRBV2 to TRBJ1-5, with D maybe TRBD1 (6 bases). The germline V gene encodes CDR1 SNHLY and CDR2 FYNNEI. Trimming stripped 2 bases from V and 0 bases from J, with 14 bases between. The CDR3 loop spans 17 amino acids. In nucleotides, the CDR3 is TGTGCCAGCAGTGAATTTGGGACACTGTATAGCAATCAGCCCCAGCATTTT. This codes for CASSEFGTLYSNQPQHF.

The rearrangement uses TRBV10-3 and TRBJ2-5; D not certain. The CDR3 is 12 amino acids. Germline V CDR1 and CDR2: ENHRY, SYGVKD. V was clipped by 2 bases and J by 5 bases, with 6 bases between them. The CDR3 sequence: CAISEEAETQYF. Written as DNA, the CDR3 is TGTGCCATCAGTGAGGAGGCGGAGACCCAGTACTTC.

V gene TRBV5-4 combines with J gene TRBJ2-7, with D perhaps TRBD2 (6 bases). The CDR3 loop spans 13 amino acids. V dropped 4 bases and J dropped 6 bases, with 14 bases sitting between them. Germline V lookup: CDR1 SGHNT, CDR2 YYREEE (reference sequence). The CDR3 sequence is CASSQAPGGEQYF. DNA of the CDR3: TGTGCCAGCAGCCAAGCCCCCGGGGGCGAGCAGTACTTC. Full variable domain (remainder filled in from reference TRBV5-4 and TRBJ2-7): ETGVTQSPTHLIKTRGQQVTLRCSSQSGHNTVSWYQQALGQGPQFIFQYYREEENGRGNFPPRFSGLQFPNYSSELNVNALELDDSALYLCASSQAPGGEQYFGPGTRLTVT.

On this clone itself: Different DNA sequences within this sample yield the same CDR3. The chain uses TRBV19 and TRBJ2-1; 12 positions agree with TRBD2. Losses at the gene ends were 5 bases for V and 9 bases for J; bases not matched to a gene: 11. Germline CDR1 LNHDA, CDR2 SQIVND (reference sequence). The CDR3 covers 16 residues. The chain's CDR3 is CASSSLTSGRFSEQFF. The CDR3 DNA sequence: TGTGCCAGTAGTTCTTTGACTAGCGGGAGATTTAGTGAGCAGTTCTTC.

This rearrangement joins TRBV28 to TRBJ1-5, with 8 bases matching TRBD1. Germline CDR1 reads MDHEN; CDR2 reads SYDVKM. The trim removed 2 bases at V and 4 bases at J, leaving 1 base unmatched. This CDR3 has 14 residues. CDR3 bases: TGTGCCAGCAGTTTAGACAGGGGTAATCAGCCCCAGCATTTT. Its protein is CASSLDRGNQPQHF.

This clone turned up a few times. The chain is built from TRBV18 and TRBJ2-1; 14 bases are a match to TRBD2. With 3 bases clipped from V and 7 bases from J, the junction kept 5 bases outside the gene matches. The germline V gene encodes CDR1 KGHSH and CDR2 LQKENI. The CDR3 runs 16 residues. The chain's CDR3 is CASSPLGLAGANEQFF. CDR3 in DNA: TGTGCCAGCTCACCTCTGGGACTAGCGGGAGCGAATGAGCAGTTCTTC.

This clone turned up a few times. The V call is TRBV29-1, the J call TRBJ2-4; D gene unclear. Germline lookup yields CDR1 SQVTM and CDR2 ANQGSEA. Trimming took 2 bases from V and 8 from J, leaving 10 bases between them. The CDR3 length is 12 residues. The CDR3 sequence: CSVEFGEDIQYF. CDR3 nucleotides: TGCAGCGTTGAATTTGGAGAGGACATTCAGTACTTC.

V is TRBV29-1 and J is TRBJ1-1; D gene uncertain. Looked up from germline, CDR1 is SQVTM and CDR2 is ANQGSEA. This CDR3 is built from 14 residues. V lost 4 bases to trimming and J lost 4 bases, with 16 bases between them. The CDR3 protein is CSVVESRQITEAFF. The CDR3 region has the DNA TGCAGCGTTGTAGAAAGCAGGCAGATCACTGAAGCTTTCTTT.

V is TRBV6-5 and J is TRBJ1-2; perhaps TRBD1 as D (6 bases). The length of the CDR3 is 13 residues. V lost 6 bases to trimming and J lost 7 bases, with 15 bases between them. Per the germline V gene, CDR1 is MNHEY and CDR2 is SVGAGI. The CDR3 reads CASRLQGKGGYTF. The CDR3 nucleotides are TGTGCCAGCAGATTACAGGGCAAGGGTGGCTACACCTTC.

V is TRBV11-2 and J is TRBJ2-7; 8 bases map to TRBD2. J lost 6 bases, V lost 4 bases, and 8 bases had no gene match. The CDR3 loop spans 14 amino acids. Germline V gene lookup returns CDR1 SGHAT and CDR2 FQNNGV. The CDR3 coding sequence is TGTGCCAGCAGCTCTCCTGCTCGGGGGGGCGAGCAGTACTTC. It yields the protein CASSSPARGGEQYF.

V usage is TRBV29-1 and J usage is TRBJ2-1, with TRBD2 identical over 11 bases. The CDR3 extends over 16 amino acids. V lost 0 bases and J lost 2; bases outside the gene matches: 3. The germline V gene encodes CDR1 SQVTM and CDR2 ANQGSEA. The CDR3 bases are TGCAGCGTTGAAGAAGGACTAGCGGGTACCTACAATGAGCAGTTCTTC. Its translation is CSVEEGLAGTYNEQFF.

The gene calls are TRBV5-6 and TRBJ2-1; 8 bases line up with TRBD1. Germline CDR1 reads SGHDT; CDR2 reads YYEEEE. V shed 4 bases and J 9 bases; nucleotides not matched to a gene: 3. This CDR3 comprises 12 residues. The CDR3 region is CASSHTGGEQFF. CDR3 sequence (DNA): TGTGCCAGCAGCCATACAGGGGGTGAGCAGTTCTTC.

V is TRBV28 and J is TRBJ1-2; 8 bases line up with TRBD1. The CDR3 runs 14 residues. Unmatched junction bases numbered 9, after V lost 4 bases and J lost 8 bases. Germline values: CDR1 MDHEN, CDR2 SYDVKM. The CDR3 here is CASSSPGTGRGYTF. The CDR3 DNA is TGTGCCAGCAGTTCCCCTGGGACAGGCCGAGGCTACACCTTC.

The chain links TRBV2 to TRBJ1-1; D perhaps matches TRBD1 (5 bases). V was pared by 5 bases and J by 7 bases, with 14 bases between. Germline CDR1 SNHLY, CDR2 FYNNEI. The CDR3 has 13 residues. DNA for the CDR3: TGTGCCAGCAGTTTGGCAGGGAGGAGTGAAGCTTTCTTT. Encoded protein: CASSLAGRSEAFF.

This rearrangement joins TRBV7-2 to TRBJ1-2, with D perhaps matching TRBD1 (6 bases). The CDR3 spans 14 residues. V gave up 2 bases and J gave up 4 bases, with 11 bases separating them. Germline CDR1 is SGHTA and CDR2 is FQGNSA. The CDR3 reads CASSLTGISYGYTF. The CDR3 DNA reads TGTGCCAGCAGCTTAACAGGGATTTCCTATGGCTACACCTTC.

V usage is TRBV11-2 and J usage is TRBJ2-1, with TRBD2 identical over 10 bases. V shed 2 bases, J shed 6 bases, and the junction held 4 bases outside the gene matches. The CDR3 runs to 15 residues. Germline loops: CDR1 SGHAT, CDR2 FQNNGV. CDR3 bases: TGTGCCAGCAGCTTAAGCCTAGCGGGAGTCAATGAGCAGTTCTTC. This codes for CASSLSLAGVNEQFF.

The CDR3 DNA sequence: TGTGCCAGCACCCCTAGGCGGCCGAGCTCCTACGAGCAGTACTTC. Its protein is CASTPRRPSSYEQYF. The chain links TRBV2 to TRBJ2-7, with D unresolved. V was clipped by 7 bases and J by 0 bases, with 16 bases between them. The V gene's germline CDR1 is SNHLY and CDR2 FYNNEI. This CDR3 has 15 residues.

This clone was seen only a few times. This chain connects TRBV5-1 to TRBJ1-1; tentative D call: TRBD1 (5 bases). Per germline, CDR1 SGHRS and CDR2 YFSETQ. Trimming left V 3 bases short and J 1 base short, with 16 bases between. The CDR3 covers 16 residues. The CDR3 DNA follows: TGCGCCAGCAGCTCCGGATTTACCGGGGGGAACACTGAAGCTTTCTTT. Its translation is CASSSGFTGGNTEAFF. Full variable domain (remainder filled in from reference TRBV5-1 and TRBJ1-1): KAGVTQTPRYLIKTRGQQVTLSCSPISGHRSVSWYQQTPGQGLQFLFEYFSETQRNKGNFPGRFSGRQFSNSRSEMNVSTLELGDSALYLCASSSGFTGGNTEAFFGQGTRLTVV.

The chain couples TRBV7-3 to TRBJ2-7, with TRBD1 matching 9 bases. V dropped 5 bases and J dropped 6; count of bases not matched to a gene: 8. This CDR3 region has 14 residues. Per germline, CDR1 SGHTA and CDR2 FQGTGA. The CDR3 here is CASSPDRDRVEQYF. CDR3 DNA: TGTGCCAGCAGCCCCGACCGGGACAGGGTCGAGCAGTACTTC.

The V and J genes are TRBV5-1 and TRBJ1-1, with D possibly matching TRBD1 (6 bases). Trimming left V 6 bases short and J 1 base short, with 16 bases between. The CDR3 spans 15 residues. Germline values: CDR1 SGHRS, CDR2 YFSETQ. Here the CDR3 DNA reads TGCGCCAGCATTCAGACGGACAGCGGGAACACTGAAGCTTTCTTT. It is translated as CASIQTDSGNTEAFF.

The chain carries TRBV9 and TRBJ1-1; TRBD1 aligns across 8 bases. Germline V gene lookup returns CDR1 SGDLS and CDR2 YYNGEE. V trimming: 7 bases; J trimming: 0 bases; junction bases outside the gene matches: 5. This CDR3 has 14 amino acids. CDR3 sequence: CASGKGQVNTEAFF. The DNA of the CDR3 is TGTGCCAGCGGAAAGGGACAGGTGAACACTGAAGCTTTCTTT.